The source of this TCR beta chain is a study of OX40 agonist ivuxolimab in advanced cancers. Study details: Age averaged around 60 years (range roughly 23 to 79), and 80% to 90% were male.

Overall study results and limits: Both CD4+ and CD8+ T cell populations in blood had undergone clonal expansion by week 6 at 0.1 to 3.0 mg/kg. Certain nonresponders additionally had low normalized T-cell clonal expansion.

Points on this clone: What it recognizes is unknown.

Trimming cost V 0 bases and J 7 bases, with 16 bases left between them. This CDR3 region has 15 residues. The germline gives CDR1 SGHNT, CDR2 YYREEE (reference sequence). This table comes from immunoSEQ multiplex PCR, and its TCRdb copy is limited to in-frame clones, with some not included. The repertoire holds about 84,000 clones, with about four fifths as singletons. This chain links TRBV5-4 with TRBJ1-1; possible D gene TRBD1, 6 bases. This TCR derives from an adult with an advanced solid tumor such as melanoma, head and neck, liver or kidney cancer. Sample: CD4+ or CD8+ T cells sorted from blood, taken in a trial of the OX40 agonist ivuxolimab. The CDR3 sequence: CASSLGRGLGDEAFF. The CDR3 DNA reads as TGTGCCAGCAGCTTGGGCAGGGGTTTAGGAGATGAAGCTTTCTTT.